What follows describes a single TCR beta chain. The target of this receptor is not known. These data originate in a study of monozygotic twins with inflammatory bowel disease (dated by TCRdb to about 2019). The study in broad terms: In total, 28 monozygotic twin pairs made up the full study: 19 Danish pairs, all IBD-discordant, plus nine German pairs, of which four were IBD-concordant and five were IBD-discordant. The search for disease-associated traits relied mainly on comparing IBD patients with their genetically identical healthy co-twins within discordant pairs. Each individual had, on average, about 151 000 unique TCRalpha sequences and 181 000 unique TCRbeta sequences available for analysis. The paper's findings and limits, for the study overall: Compared with healthy twins, IBD patients shared fewer clonotypes with other individuals, and the difference was most pronounced in patients with signs of disease activity. Distinction between different T cell subtypes could not be achieved in the analysis. No single strong signal or clonotype linked to IBD turned up in the results, so the idea that one exists was not supported. Repertoire similarity did not differ between concordant and discordant twins, possibly due to limited statistical power. Measured by the inverse Simpson index, TCRbeta repertoire diversity was lower in IBD patients than in their healthy co-twins. Because patients were on differing immunosuppressive treatments, the repertoires may have picked up extra background noise and inter-individual variability.

Libraries were constructed by 5' RACE. For each TCR library, approximately 3.5 ug of total RNA was used. For each sample, cDNA was synthesized in eight separate reactions using SMARTScribe reverse transcriptase. During cDNA synthesis, template switching introduced unique molecular identifiers that contained a 6-nucleotide sample barcode. Amplification of TCRalpha and TCRbeta cDNA involved two nested PCRs of around 16 and 10 cycles, and each PCR was followed by bead purification. Before amplification, cDNA was treated with uracil DNA-glycosylase and purified using the QIAquick PCR purification kit. The second PCR added Illumina TruSeq-compatible adapters along with sample-specific barcodes. Library quality and concentration were assessed using TapeStation and Qubit, and 4.5 to 5.5 ng of each library was pooled. Pooled libraries were sequenced on an Illumina HiSeq2500 single-index Rapid Run with 2 x 100 bp reads and custom sequencing primers. Per the original workflow: MiGEC version 1.2.6 was used for UMI-based consensus assembly, which corrected PCR and sequencing errors. V(D)J alignment, clonotype assembly and CDR3 extraction were performed with MiXCR version 2.1.1. To normalise gene usage, clonotype sharing and MAIT/NKT TCR abundance, the analysis used the top 1000, 10 000 and 20 000 clonotypes per sample. After downsampling to 27 000 UMIs, diversity was calculated as the inverse Simpson index using the vegan R package. Paired Mann-Whitney U tests on discordant twin pairs were used, with Benjamini-Hochberg multiple-testing correction. TCRdb reprocessed the reads and assigns one entry to each CDR3 protein sequence, leaving out DNA. TCRdb's processing, not the authors' own work, is the source of the V and J calls. The sample's table lists a count of about 350,000 distinct CDR3 sequences. The ten largest clones represent around 2% of the sample.

From each donor, a roughly 2.5 ml peripheral blood sample was collected into PAXgene tubes and stored at -80 degrees C. Without T cell sorting, total RNA was isolated from whole blood using the PAXgene blood miRNA kit on an automated QIAcube. Peripheral blood from monozygotic twin pairs concordant or discordant for inflammatory bowel disease was subjected to deep TCRalpha and TCRbeta repertoire profiling with unique molecular barcoding. Smoking habits were recorded for all twin pairs, and each individual was classified as a current, former or never smoker. Sequences were obtained from blood. The clonotype comes from a human donor with ulcerative colitis or Crohn's disease, or a healthy co-twin of an affected twin (not recorded which).

The CDR3 protein is CACSQPKEQFF. This chain is built from TRBV30 and TRBJ2-1; there is no DNA to check the TCRdb D call of TRBD2. From the cysteine up to the phenylalanine, the CDR3 has a length of 11 residues. The record lacks a DNA sequence. From the germline V gene (reference sequence), CDR1 is GTSNPN and CDR2 is SVGIG. Reference TRBV30 and TRBJ2-1 proteins supply the regions before and after the CDR3; the full variable domain is: SQTIHQWPATLVQPVGSPLSLECTVEGTSNPNLYWYRQAAGRGLQLLFYSVGIGQISSEVPQNLSASRPQDRQFILSSKKLLLSDSGFYLCACSQPKEQFFGPGTRLTVL.